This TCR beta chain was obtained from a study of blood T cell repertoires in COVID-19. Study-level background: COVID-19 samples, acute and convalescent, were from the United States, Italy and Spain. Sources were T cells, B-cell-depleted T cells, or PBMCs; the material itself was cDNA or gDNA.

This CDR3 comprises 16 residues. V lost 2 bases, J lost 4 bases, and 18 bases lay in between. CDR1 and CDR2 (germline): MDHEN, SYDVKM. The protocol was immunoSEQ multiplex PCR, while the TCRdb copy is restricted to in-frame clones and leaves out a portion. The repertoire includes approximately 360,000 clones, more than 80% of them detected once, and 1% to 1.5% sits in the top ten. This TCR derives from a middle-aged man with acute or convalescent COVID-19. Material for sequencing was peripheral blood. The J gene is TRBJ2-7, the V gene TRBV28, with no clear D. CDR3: CASSLPRSANKYEQYF. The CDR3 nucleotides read TGTGCCAGCAGTTTACCTCGCAGCGCCAATAAATACGAGCAGTACTTC.